The rows below give T cell receptor beta chains drawn from one sample of a study of blood T cell repertoires in COVID-19. TCRdb keeps only in-frame clones here, not all; method: immunoSEQ multiplex PCR. This sample carries 120,000 or so clones, around nine tenths of them seen once, and the ten largest clones take roughly 0.94%. The specimen was peripheral blood. These receptors were collected from a woman aged 45-59 years with active or convalescent COVID-19. The CDR3 runs from the conserved cysteine through the conserved F or W. Fields, in order: D gene, J gene, clone size, V gene, CDR3 DNA, CDR3 protein. The D gene is left open where the match is weak. The size entry is marked missing in some rows and otherwise reads once, few, many or a size class.

d_gene: TRBD2; j_gene: TRBJ2-1; abundance: once; v_gene: TRBV27; CDR3nt: TGTGCCAGCAGCCGAGCGGGAGTAGAGACCAATGAGCAGTTCTTC; CDR3aa: CASSRAGVETNEQFF
d_gene: .; j_gene: TRBJ1-1; abundance: once; v_gene: TRBV5-8; CDR3nt: TGTGCCAGCAGCTGGACAGTCACAAGGGCTGAAGCTTTCTTT; CDR3aa: CASSWTVTRAEAFF
d_gene: TRBD1; j_gene: TRBJ1-4; abundance: .; v_gene: TRBV28; CDR3nt: TGTGCCAGCACGAGACAGGGCACTAATGAAAAACTGTTTTTT; CDR3aa: CASTRQGTNEKLFF
d_gene: .; j_gene: TRBJ2-6; abundance: .; v_gene: TRBV6-2/TRBV6-3; CDR3nt: TGTGCCAGCAGCCCGGTCGGGGTTGGGGCCAACGTCCTGACTTTC; CDR3aa: CASSPVGVGANVLTF
d_gene: .; j_gene: TRBJ2-5; abundance: .; v_gene: TRBV10-3; CDR3nt: TGTGCCATCAGCCCCACCCGACAGGCTCAAGAGACCCAGTACTTC; CDR3aa: CAISPTRQAQETQYF
d_gene: TRBD1; j_gene: TRBJ2-5; abundance: .; v_gene: TRBV5-1; CDR3nt: TGCGCCAGCAGCTGGGGACAGGGAGGCCAAGAGACCCAGTACTTC; CDR3aa: CASSWGQGGQETQYF
d_gene: TRBD1; j_gene: TRBJ2-7; abundance: .; v_gene: TRBV28; CDR3nt: TGTGCCAGCAGTCGGCCAGGGGGTAACGAGCAGTACTTC; CDR3aa: CASSRPGGNEQYF
d_gene: .; j_gene: TRBJ2-2; abundance: few; v_gene: TRBV7-9; CDR3nt: TGTGCCAGCAGCCCCCCCACAGGGTGGAACACCGGGGAGCTGTTTTTT; CDR3aa: CASSPPTGWNTGELFF
d_gene: .; j_gene: TRBJ2-2; abundance: .; v_gene: TRBV19; CDR3nt: TGTGCCAGTAGTACCCGAGAAACCGGGGAGCTGTTTTTT; CDR3aa: CASSTRETGELFF
d_gene: TRBD2; j_gene: TRBJ2-3; abundance: .; v_gene: TRBV7-2; CDR3nt: TGTGCCAGCAGCTTAGCGGGAGGGCCCCAAGATACGCAGTATTTT; CDR3aa: CASSLAGGPQDTQYF
d_gene: .; j_gene: TRBJ1-3; abundance: once; v_gene: TRBV5-1; CDR3nt: TGCGCCAGCAGCTTGGCCTCAGGTGCTGGAAACACCATATATTTT; CDR3aa: CASSLASGAGNTIYF
d_gene: .; j_gene: TRBJ1-5; abundance: .; v_gene: TRBV20-1; CDR3nt: TGCAGTGCTAGTCAAGGGGGTAGCAATCAGCCCCAGCATTTT; CDR3aa: CSASQGGSNQPQHF
d_gene: .; j_gene: TRBJ2-2; abundance: .; v_gene: TRBV5-4; CDR3nt: TGTGCCAGCAGCACGGACTATGCGTGGGCCGGGGAGCTGTTTTTT; CDR3aa: CASSTDYAWAGELFF
d_gene: .; j_gene: TRBJ2-5; abundance: .; v_gene: TRBV7-2; CDR3nt: TGTGCCAGCAGCTTAGCTTCCTTCCAAGAGACCCAGTACTTC; CDR3aa: CASSLASFQETQYF
d_gene: TRBD1; j_gene: TRBJ1-2; abundance: .; v_gene: TRBV6-4; CDR3nt: TGTGCCAGCAGTGCAACGGGACAGGGATTAGGAGGAGGCTACACCTTC; CDR3aa: CASSATGQGLGGGYTF
d_gene: TRBD2; j_gene: TRBJ2-7; abundance: .; v_gene: TRBV18; CDR3nt: TGTGCCAGCTCACCAGGGGGGGGCGAGCAGTACTTC; CDR3aa: CASSPGGGEQYF
d_gene: TRBD1; j_gene: TRBJ1-5; abundance: .; v_gene: TRBV6-1; CDR3nt: TGTGCCAGCAGTGAAACCCTCAGGGGGGGCAATCAGCCCCAGCATTTT; CDR3aa: CASSETLRGGNQPQHF
d_gene: .; j_gene: TRBJ1-4; abundance: .; v_gene: TRBV4-2; CDR3nt: TGTGCCAGCAGCCAAGAGGGGGCTCGAGATGAAAAACTGTTTTTT; CDR3aa: CASSQEGARDEKLFF
d_gene: TRBD1; j_gene: TRBJ2-3; abundance: .; v_gene: TRBV24-1; CDR3nt: TGTGCCACCAGTGGGTGGGACAGGAGGGCTAGCACAGATACGCAGTATTTT; CDR3aa: CATSGWDRRASTDTQYF
d_gene: .; j_gene: TRBJ2-7; abundance: .; v_gene: TRBV7-2; CDR3nt: TGTGCCAGCAGCTTGTACCAGGCATCCTACGAGCAGTACTTC; CDR3aa: CASSLYQASYEQYF
d_gene: .; j_gene: TRBJ2-7; abundance: .; v_gene: TRBV2; CDR3nt: TGTGCCAGCAGTCCCACTTCCGGGTTCCAGCAGTACTTC; CDR3aa: CASSPTSGFQQYF
d_gene: .; j_gene: TRBJ2-5; abundance: .; v_gene: TRBV20-1; CDR3nt: TGCAGTGCTAGACTTAAAGAGACCCAGTACTTC; CDR3aa: CSARLKETQYF
d_gene: TRBD1; j_gene: TRBJ1-4; abundance: once; v_gene: TRBV5-4; CDR3nt: TGTGCCAGCAGCCAAGCACAGGGGGTAGGAAATGAAAAACTGTTTTTT; CDR3aa: CASSQAQGVGNEKLFF
d_gene: .; j_gene: TRBJ2-7; abundance: .; v_gene: TRBV3-1/TRBV3-2; CDR3nt: TGTGCCAGCAGCCCCCAATTGAGTTTCTACGAGCAGTACTTC; CDR3aa: CASSPQLSFYEQYF
d_gene: .; j_gene: TRBJ1-5; abundance: .; v_gene: TRBV2; CDR3nt: TGTGCCAGCAGTGACGGCAATCAGCCCCAGCATTTT; CDR3aa: CASSDGNQPQHF
d_gene: TRBD2; j_gene: TRBJ2-5; abundance: .; v_gene: TRBV11-1; CDR3nt: TGTGCCAGCACCAAGAAAGCGGGGGACTCAATAGAGACCCAGTACTTC; CDR3aa: CASTKKAGDSIETQYF
d_gene: TRBD2; j_gene: TRBJ2-7; abundance: .; v_gene: TRBV20-1; CDR3nt: TGCAGTGCTAGAGGCGGGAGCGAGCAGTACTTC; CDR3aa: CSARGGSEQYF
d_gene: TRBD1; j_gene: TRBJ2-7; abundance: .; v_gene: TRBV28; CDR3nt: TGTGCCAGCAGTTCCCCACTCCCGGACAGGACCTACGAGCAGTACTTC; CDR3aa: CASSSPLPDRTYEQYF
d_gene: .; j_gene: TRBJ1-2; abundance: .; v_gene: TRBV3-1/TRBV3-2; CDR3nt: TGTGCCAGCAGCCAGTCAGGGGCCCTCTATGGCTACACCTTC; CDR3aa: CASSQSGALYGYTF
d_gene: TRBD2; j_gene: TRBJ2-3; abundance: .; v_gene: TRBV3-1/TRBV3-2; CDR3nt: TGTGCCAGCAGCCCCTTGCGGGGGGCCGATACGCAGTATTTT; CDR3aa: CASSPLRGADTQYF
d_gene: .; j_gene: TRBJ1-4; abundance: once; v_gene: TRBV3-1/TRBV3-2; CDR3nt: TGTGCCAGCAGCCAAGATGGACAGATCCAGGAGGAAAAACTGTTTTTT; CDR3aa: CASSQDGQIQEEKLFF
d_gene: .; j_gene: TRBJ2-7; abundance: once; v_gene: TRBV20-1; CDR3nt: TGCAGTTCCGCTAGGTTGGACGAGCAGTACTTC; CDR3aa: CSSARLDEQYF
d_gene: .; j_gene: TRBJ2-7; abundance: .; v_gene: TRBV2; CDR3nt: TGTGCCAGCAGTGACTTCCCGACACTCTCCTACGAGCAGTACTTC; CDR3aa: CASSDFPTLSYEQYF
d_gene: TRBD2; j_gene: TRBJ2-7; abundance: .; v_gene: TRBV5-8; CDR3nt: TGTGCCAGCAGCTTGTATGTTGGGACTAGTAACTACGAGCAGTACTTC; CDR3aa: CASSLYVGTSNYEQYF
d_gene: .; j_gene: TRBJ1-6; abundance: .; v_gene: TRBV6-6; CDR3nt: TGTGCCAGCAGTTATGGGACAACAGCTAATTCACCCCTCCACTTT; CDR3aa: CASSYGTTANSPLHF
d_gene: TRBD2; j_gene: TRBJ2-3; abundance: .; v_gene: TRBV7-2; CDR3nt: TGTGCCAGCAGCCCCTCAAGACTAGCGGGAGGGAGAGATACGCAGTATTTT; CDR3aa: CASSPSRLAGGRDTQYF
d_gene: .; j_gene: TRBJ1-5; abundance: .; v_gene: TRBV29-1; CDR3nt: TGCAGCGTTTTGGGGGCGCTTGATCAGCCCCAGCATTTT; CDR3aa: CSVLGALDQPQHF
d_gene: .; j_gene: TRBJ2-2; abundance: .; v_gene: TRBV27; CDR3nt: TGTGCCAGCTCCTACGCCGGACTAGGGGAGCTGTTTTTT; CDR3aa: CASSYAGLGELFF
d_gene: TRBD1; j_gene: TRBJ1-2; abundance: .; v_gene: TRBV30; CDR3nt: TGTGCCTGGAGGACAGGGGGCCCGAACTATGGCTACACCTTC; CDR3aa: CAWRTGGPNYGYTF
d_gene: .; j_gene: TRBJ1-2; abundance: .; v_gene: TRBV6-2/TRBV6-3; CDR3nt: TGTGCCAGCAGTTTAGACGGCGGGTATGGCTACACCTTC; CDR3aa: CASSLDGGYGYTF
d_gene: .; j_gene: TRBJ1-5; abundance: once; v_gene: TRBV27; CDR3nt: TGTGCCAGCAGTGTACAGGGCTGGCAGCCCCAGCATTTT; CDR3aa: CASSVQGWQPQHF
d_gene: .; j_gene: TRBJ2-1; abundance: .; v_gene: TRBV2; CDR3nt: TGTGCCAGCAGTGAAGCCCTTACAGGGTCCAATGAGCAGTTCTTC; CDR3aa: CASSEALTGSNEQFF
d_gene: TRBD1; j_gene: TRBJ1-2; abundance: .; v_gene: TRBV3-1/TRBV3-2; CDR3nt: TGTGCCAGCACGACAGGGGTGGTCTATGGCTACACCTTC; CDR3aa: CASTTGVVYGYTF
d_gene: .; j_gene: TRBJ2-3; abundance: .; v_gene: TRBV6-2/TRBV6-3; CDR3nt: TGTGCCAGCAGTTACTCCGAGAGACTGACTACAGATACGCAGTATTTT; CDR3aa: CASSYSERLTTDTQYF
d_gene: .; j_gene: TRBJ1-2; abundance: .; v_gene: TRBV6-5; CDR3nt: TGTGCCAGCAGTTACTCCGCTCAGGGAGGAAACTATGGCTACACCTTC; CDR3aa: CASSYSAQGGNYGYTF
d_gene: .; j_gene: TRBJ2-4; abundance: .; v_gene: TRBV19; CDR3nt: TGTGCCAGTAGGGAACAGGGAATGGGGGCCAAAAACATTCAGTACTTC; CDR3aa: CASREQGMGAKNIQYF
d_gene: .; j_gene: TRBJ1-2; abundance: .; v_gene: TRBV27; CDR3nt: TGTGCCAGCAGTTTCCACCCCAAGGGGAACTATGGCTACACCTTC; CDR3aa: CASSFHPKGNYGYTF
d_gene: TRBD1; j_gene: TRBJ1-1; abundance: .; v_gene: TRBV5-1; CDR3nt: TGCGCCAGCAGCTCCGGGACAGGGAACACTGAAGCTTTCTTT; CDR3aa: CASSSGTGNTEAFF
d_gene: TRBD2; j_gene: TRBJ2-2; abundance: .; v_gene: TRBV7-2; CDR3nt: TGTGCCAGCAGCGGGGGATGGCGGGAGCAGGGCACCGGGGAGCTGTTTTTT; CDR3aa: CASSGGWREQGTGELFF
d_gene: TRBD2; j_gene: TRBJ2-1; abundance: once; v_gene: TRBV11-2; CDR3nt: TGTGCCAGCAGCTTAAACCCTAGCGGGACAGAGCAGTTCTTC; CDR3aa: CASSLNPSGTEQFF
d_gene: .; j_gene: TRBJ1-4; abundance: .; v_gene: TRBV14; CDR3nt: TGTGCCAGCAGCAAGGGGTTGGATGAAAAACTGTTTTTT; CDR3aa: CASSKGLDEKLFF
d_gene: .; j_gene: TRBJ2-7; abundance: .; v_gene: TRBV10-3; CDR3nt: TGTGCCATCAGTGAGTGGTGGGCTGCCCGATCCGAGCAGTACTTC; CDR3aa: CAISEWWAARSEQYF
d_gene: TRBD1; j_gene: TRBJ1-1; abundance: .; v_gene: TRBV5-4; CDR3nt: TGTGCCAGCAGCTCGATTACAGGGGGCTTCCAAGAGTCAGCTTTCTTT; CDR3aa: CASSSITGGFQESAFF
d_gene: .; j_gene: TRBJ1-3; abundance: once; v_gene: TRBV10-1; CDR3nt: TGCGCCAGCAGTGAGTGGAGACCCGGAAACACCATATATTTT; CDR3aa: CASSEWRPGNTIYF